Included here is one T cell receptor beta chain sequence, with context. Original data processing: Reference gene primer amplification in the assay estimated nucleated cell counts. The table came from immunoSEQ multiplex PCR; TCRdb's copy has only in-frame clones and leaves some out. The V and J calls and the clone size are those of that table, but D and trimming were determined from the DNA. Of over 130,000 clones listed, about 86% are singletons. CDR1 is SGHNT and CDR2 is YYREEE in the germline V gene (reference sequence). There are 15 residues in the CDR3. The V gene end was trimmed by 0 bases and the J gene end by 3 bases; junction bases not matched to a gene: 5. The sample originates from a study of blood T cell repertoires in COVID-19. Study-wide background: Collection of acute and convalescent COVID-19 samples took place in the United States, Italy and Spain.

The chain carries TRBV5-4 and TRBJ2-5; 7 bases match TRBD2. The source of this sequence is a man in his 70s with acute or convalescent COVID-19. Sequencing used peripheral blood. The CDR3 loop reads CASSLEGSGKETQYF. The CDR3 region has the DNA TGTGCCAGCAGCTTGGAGGGCAGCGGGAAAGAGACCCAGTACTTC.